Listed below are T cell receptor beta chains from one sample, sequenced in a study of human CD8 memory T cell subsets. TCRdb reanalyzed the 5' RACE reads, giving one entry per CDR3 protein sequence and no DNA. This table holds roughly 5,000 distinct CDR3 sequences. The source material was CD8+ effector memory T cells (TEM) sorted from PBMCs. The source of these receptors is a human donor in good health. The CDR3 runs from the conserved cysteine through the conserved F or W. Clone sizes are given selectively: once, few, many, or a class where the clone is expanded.

j_gene: TRBJ1-3
v_gene: TRBV7-9
abundance: NA
CDR3aa: CASSLVPSSGNTIYF

j_gene: TRBJ2-5
v_gene: TRBV20-1
abundance: NA
CDR3aa: CSAPTGGELETQYF

j_gene: TRBJ2-2
v_gene: TRBV28
abundance: NA
CDR3aa: CASSRPQVRGPGELFF

j_gene: TRBJ2-7
v_gene: TRBV6-2/TRBV6-3
abundance: NA
CDR3aa: CASSASYEQYF

j_gene: TRBJ2-7
v_gene: TRBV28
abundance: NA
CDR3aa: CASSFLRRDRVSYEQYF

j_gene: TRBJ2-3
v_gene: TRBV5-8
abundance: NA
CDR3aa: CASGWTDTQYF

j_gene: TRBJ1-5
v_gene: TRBV9
abundance: NA
CDR3aa: CASSAGTGYSNQPQHF

j_gene: TRBJ2-7
v_gene: TRBV5-1
abundance: NA
CDR3aa: CASTTGSSYEQYF

j_gene: TRBJ2-7
v_gene: TRBV27
abundance: NA
CDR3aa: CASSVGTQSYEQYF

j_gene: TRBJ2-7
v_gene: TRBV20-1
abundance: NA
CDR3aa: CSARSSGGQGYEQYF

j_gene: TRBJ2-5
v_gene: TRBV7-8
abundance: NA
CDR3aa: CASSLVGLAGVGETQYF

j_gene: TRBJ2-7
v_gene: TRBV6-6
abundance: NA
CDR3aa: CASSYGRAYEQYF

j_gene: TRBJ2-7
v_gene: TRBV12-3/TRBV12-4
abundance: medium-sized
CDR3aa: CASGRDYEQYF

j_gene: TRBJ2-7
v_gene: TRBV6-2/TRBV6-3
abundance: NA
CDR3aa: CASSYSSGVPYEQYF

j_gene: TRBJ2-3
v_gene: TRBV28
abundance: NA
CDR3aa: CASSLSPASGDTQYF